The following is a TCR beta chain sequence with its context. This record comes from a study of Tregs in tolerant kidney transplant recipients. Generated by immunoSEQ multiplex PCR, the TCRdb table keeps only in-frame clones and is missing some. Of some 68,000 clones listed, 80% to 85% are singletons. Sequencing was done on a sample of CD4+ T cells from blood. The receptor was isolated from a human donor in good health.

The CDR3 is CASSPPQLLETQYF. The CDR3 nucleotides read TGTGCCAGCTCACCACCGCAACTCCTAGAGACCCAGTACTTC. The genes are TRBV18 and TRBJ2-5; D is undetermined. Germline V gives CDR1 KGHSH, CDR2 LQKENI. The CDR3 has 14 amino acids. V was shortened by 0 bases and J by 4 bases, with 9 bases between the two germline ends. Full variable domain (missing parts from reference TRBV18 and TRBJ2-5): NAGVMQNPRHLVRRRGQEARLRCSPMKGHSHVYWYRQLPEEGLKFMVYLQKENIIDESGMPKERFSAEFPKEGPSILRIQQVVRGDSAAYFCASSPPQLLETQYFGPGTRLLVL.